The clone carrying this T cell receptor (beta chain) was seen at least ten times. The CDR3 runs 12 residues. CDR1 is MNHNY, CDR2 SVGAGI, per germline (reference sequence). V was pared by 2 bases and J by 16 bases, with 15 bases between. The data were taken from a study of CD8+CD57+ T cells in acquired aplastic anemia. Genomic DNA templated the TCR beta VDJ and CDR3 profiling. TCRdb reprocessed the reads via MiXCR and lists one record per CDR3 protein. The table lists approximately 190,000 distinct CDR3 sequences, roughly 64% of them singletons. Sequences were obtained from sorted CD4+, CD8+, or CD8+CD57+ T cells (not recorded which) from PBMCs. The receptor's source is a human donor with severe aplastic anemia or a healthy control (not recorded which). The V gene is TRBV6-6, the J gene TRBJ1-5, with D possibly matching TRBD1 (5 bases). This CDR3 is CASSYTRDGYHF. The CDR3, as DNA: TGTGCCAGCAGTTACACCCGGGACGGGTACCATTTT.